The 12 T cell receptor beta chains reported below all come from one sample, sequenced in a study of T cell repertoires and HLA-DP antigens. Sequenced by immunoSEQ multiplex PCR; TCRdb stores in-frame clones only, minus some. The sample lists around 90,000 clones, approximately 86% occurring once. No cognate antigen is known for these TCRs. The sample taken for sequencing was CD4+ T cells from PBMCs. The receptors originated from a man between 45 and 60 years old in good health and CMV-seronegative.

This chain uses TRBV27 with TRBJ1-2, with 7 bases lining up with TRBD1. Trimming cost V 6 bases and J 4 bases; bases outside gene matches: 23. CDR1 is MNHEY, CDR2 SMNVEV, per germline (reference sequence). The CDR3 has 19 residues. This CDR3 reads CASRPQPLPGGGAGYGYTF. CDR3 DNA sequence: TGTGCCAGCAGACCGCAACCACTTCCTGGAGGGGGCGCGGGCTATGGCTACACCTTC.

This clone was recorded once. V gene TRBV6-6 combines with J gene TRBJ2-7; D might be TRBD1 (5 bases). The CDR3 runs to 12 residues. The V and J ends lost 10 bases and 1 base respectively, with 11 bases between them. Germline lookup yields CDR1 MNHNY and CDR2 SVGAGI (reference sequence). Here the CDR3 reads CATQGLSYEQYF. The CDR3 DNA sequence: TGTGCCACCCAGGGTTTGTCCTACGAGCAGTACTTC.

This chain uses TRBV10-3 with TRBJ2-7, with TRBD2 matching 13 bases. V shed 6 bases, J shed 5 bases, and the junction held 4 bases outside the gene matches. The germline gives CDR1 ENHRY, CDR2 SYGVKD. The CDR3 has 14 residues. The CDR3 protein is CAIREGLAGDEQYF. As DNA, the CDR3 is TGTGCCATCAGGGAAGGACTAGCGGGAGACGAGCAGTACTTC.

The rearrangement uses TRBV7-9 and TRBJ1-2, with 7 positions matching TRBD1. V trimming: 2 bases; J trimming: 3 bases; junction bases outside the gene matches: 9. Germline lookup yields CDR1 SEHNR and CDR2 FQNEAQ (reference sequence). This CDR3 contains 16 residues. In nucleotides, the CDR3 is TGTGCCAGCAGCTTAAAGGGGGGAACAGGGGACTATGGCTACACCTTC. Translating gives CASSLKGGTGDYGYTF.

This clone turned up a few times. V gene TRBV4-3 combines with J gene TRBJ2-1; D ambiguous. The CDR3 consists of 15 residues. Germline CDR1 and CDR2: LGHNA and YSLEER. Trimming took 4 bases from V and 12 from J, leaving 22 bases between them. DNA of the CDR3: TGCGCCAGCAGCCTCAGTTTTTCCGCTCCGACGACGCAGTTCTTC. It yields the protein CASSLSFSAPTTQFF.

The rearrangement links TRBV11-2 to TRBJ2-7, with no clear D. The CDR3 has 14 amino acids. Germline V gene lookup returns CDR1 SGHAT and CDR2 FQNNGV. Trimming took 0 bases from V and 3 from J, leaving 9 bases between them. This chain's CDR3 is CASSLEVGIYEQYF. Written as DNA, the CDR3 is TGTGCCAGCAGCTTAGAGGTGGGGATCTACGAGCAGTACTTC.

The chain carries TRBV7-9 and TRBJ2-4; 8 bases are shared with TRBD1. The CDR3 is made up of 13 amino acids. Germline lookup yields CDR1 SEHNR and CDR2 FQNEAQ (reference sequence). V lost 4 bases and J lost 6; bases outside the gene matches: 2. Here the CDR3 reads CASSSGTGNIQYF. The CDR3 region has the DNA TGTGCCAGCAGCTCCGGGACAGGAAACATTCAGTACTTC.

The chain is built from TRBV5-4 and TRBJ1-5; D perhaps matches TRBD1 (5 bases). The germline V and J ends were trimmed by 3 bases and 1 base, with 5 bases remaining between them. The germline CDR1 and CDR2 sequences are SGHNT and YYREEE (reference sequence). This CDR3 region has 13 residues. CDR3 in amino acids: CASSSGSNQPQHF. CDR3 DNA: TGTGCCAGCAGCTCAGGGAGCAATCAGCCCCAGCATTTT.

This sequence joins TRBV11-1 and TRBJ2-5, with 11 bases aligning to TRBD2. J lost 6 bases, V lost 6 bases, and 9 bases had no gene match. Germline V gene lookup returns CDR1 SGHAT and CDR2 FQDESV (reference sequence). The CDR3 runs to 15 residues. The CDR3 loop is CASRPTSGRVQTQYF. The CDR3 DNA reads as TGTGCCAGCAGACCTACTAGCGGGAGAGTACAGACCCAGTACTTC.

V is TRBV4-1 and J is TRBJ2-7; TRBD2 agrees at 7 bases. The V gene's germline CDR1 is MGHRA and CDR2 YSYEKL. This CDR3 is built from 16 residues. J was trimmed by 1 base and V by 2 bases; bases with no gene match: 8. The CDR3 coding sequence is TGCGCCAGCAGCCAACAACTACAGCGGGGTTCCTACGAGCAGTACTTC. It translates to CASSQQLQRGSYEQYF.

In regard to this clone: This likely comes from a read error, as the CDR3 has no conserved phenylalanine or tryptophan at its end. It is unclear where the CDR3 begins or ends on the DNA, so no DNA is shown, and the CDR3 is as TCRdb lists it. The genes are TRBV20-1 and TRBJ1-2; the table's D gene call, TRBD1, was not cross checked with the DNA. The CDR3 is made up of 11 amino acids, end residues included. Looked up from germline, CDR1 is DFQATT and CDR2 is SNEGSKA (reference sequence). The CDR3 spells CSALTGATFEC.

The rearrangement links TRBV5-5 to TRBJ1-2, with 12 bases matching TRBD1. Looked up from germline, CDR1 is SGHKS and CDR2 is YYEKEE (reference sequence). CDR3 length equals 15 residues. Germline trimming cut 0 bases from V and 4 bases from J; bases unmatched to any gene: 1. CDR3: CASSLEGQGAYGYTF. The CDR3 DNA sequence: TGTGCCAGCAGCTTGGAGGGACAGGGGGCCTATGGCTACACCTTC.